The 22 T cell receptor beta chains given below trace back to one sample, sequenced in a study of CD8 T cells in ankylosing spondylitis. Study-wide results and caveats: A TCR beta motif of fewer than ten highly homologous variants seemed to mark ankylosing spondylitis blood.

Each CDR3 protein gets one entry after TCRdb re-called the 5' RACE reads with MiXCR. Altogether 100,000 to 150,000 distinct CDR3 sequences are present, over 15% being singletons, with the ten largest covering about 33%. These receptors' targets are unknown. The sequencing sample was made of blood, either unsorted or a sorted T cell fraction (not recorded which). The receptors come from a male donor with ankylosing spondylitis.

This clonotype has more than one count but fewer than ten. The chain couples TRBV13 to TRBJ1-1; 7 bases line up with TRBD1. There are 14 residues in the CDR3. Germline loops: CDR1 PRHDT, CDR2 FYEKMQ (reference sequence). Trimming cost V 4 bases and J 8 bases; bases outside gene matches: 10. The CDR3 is CASSSTPQGEEAFF. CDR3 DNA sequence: TGTGCCAGCAGCTCGACCCCTCAGGGGGAAGAAGCTTTCTTT. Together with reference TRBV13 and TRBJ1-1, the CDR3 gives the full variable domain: AAGVIQSPRHLIKEKRETATLKCYPIPRHDTVYWYQQGPGQDPQFLISFYEKMQSDKGSIPDRFSAQQFSDYHSELNMSSLELGDSALYFCASSSTPQGEEAFFGQGTRLTVV.

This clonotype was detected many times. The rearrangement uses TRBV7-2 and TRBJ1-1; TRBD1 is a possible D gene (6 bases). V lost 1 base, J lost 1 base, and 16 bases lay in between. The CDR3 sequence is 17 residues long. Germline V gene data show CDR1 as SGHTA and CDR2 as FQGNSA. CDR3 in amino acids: CASSLVFRGPKNTEAFF. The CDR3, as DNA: TGTGCCAGCAGCTTAGTCTTCAGGGGCCCTAAGAACACTGAAGCTTTCTTT.

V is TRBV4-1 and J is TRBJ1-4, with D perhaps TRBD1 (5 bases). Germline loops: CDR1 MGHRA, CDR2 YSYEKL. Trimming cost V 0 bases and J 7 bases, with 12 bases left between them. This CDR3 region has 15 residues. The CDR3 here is CASSQDLTGGEKLFF. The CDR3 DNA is TGCGCCAGCAGCCAAGATTTAACAGGAGGTGAAAAACTGTTTTTT.

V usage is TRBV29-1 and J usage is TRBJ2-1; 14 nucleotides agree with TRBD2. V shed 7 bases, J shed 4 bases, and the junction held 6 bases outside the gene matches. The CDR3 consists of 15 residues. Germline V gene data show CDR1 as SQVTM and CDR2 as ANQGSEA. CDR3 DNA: TGCAGCGCAGGACTAGCGGGAGGCCATTACAATGAGCAGTTCTTC. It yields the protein CSAGLAGGHYNEQFF.

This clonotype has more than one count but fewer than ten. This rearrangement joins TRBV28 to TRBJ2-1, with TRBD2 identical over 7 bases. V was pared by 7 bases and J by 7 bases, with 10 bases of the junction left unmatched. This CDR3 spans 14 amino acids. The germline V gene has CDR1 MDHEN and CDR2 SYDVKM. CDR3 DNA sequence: TGTGCCAGCACGATAGCGGGTCTGGTGAATGAGCAGTTCTTC. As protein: CASTIAGLVNEQFF.

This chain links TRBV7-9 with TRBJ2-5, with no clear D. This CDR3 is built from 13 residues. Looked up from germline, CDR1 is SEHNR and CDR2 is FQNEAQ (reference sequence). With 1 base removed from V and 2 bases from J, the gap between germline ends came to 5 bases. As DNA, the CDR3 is TGTGCCAGCAGCTTAGGAGCGCAAGAGACCCAGTACTTC. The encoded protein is CASSLGAQETQYF.

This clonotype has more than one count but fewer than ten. In DNA form, the CDR3 reads TGTGCCAGCAGTGAAGGGTTTGGGGGCAATGAGCAGTTCTTC. Translated, it gives CASSEGFGGNEQFF. The V call is TRBV25-1, the J call TRBJ2-1; D assignment may be TRBD1 or TRBD2 (5 bases each). The CDR3 runs 14 residues. Germline CDR1 MGHDK, CDR2 SYGVNS. V dropped 2 bases and J dropped 6 bases, with 11 bases sitting between them.

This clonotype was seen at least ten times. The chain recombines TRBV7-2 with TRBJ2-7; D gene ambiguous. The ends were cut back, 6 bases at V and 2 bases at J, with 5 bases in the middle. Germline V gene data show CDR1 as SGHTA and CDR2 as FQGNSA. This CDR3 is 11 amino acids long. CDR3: CASSLTYEQYF. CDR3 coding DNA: TGTGCCAGCAGTTTAACCTACGAGCAGTACTTC.

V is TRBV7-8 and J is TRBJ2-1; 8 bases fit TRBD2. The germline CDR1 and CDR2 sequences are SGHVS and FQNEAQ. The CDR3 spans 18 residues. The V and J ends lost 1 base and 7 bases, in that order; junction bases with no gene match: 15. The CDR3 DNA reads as TGTGCCAGCAGCTTAGAGGCTAGCGGGCCACCCTTCCAGAATGAGCAGTTCTTC. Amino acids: CASSLEASGPPFQNEQFF.

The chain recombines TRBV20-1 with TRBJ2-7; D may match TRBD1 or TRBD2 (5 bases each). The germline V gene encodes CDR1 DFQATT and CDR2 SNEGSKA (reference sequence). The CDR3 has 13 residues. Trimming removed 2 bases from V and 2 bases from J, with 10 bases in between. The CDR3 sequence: CSARTGAAYEQYF. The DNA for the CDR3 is TGCAGTGCTAGAACCGGGGCTGCCTACGAGCAGTACTTC.

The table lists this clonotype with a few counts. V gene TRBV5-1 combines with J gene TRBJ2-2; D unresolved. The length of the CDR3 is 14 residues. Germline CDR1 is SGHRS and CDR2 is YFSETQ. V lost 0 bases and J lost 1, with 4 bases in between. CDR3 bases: TGCGCCAGCAGCTTGGCGCGGAACACCGGGGAGCTGTTTTTT. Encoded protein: CASSLARNTGELFF.

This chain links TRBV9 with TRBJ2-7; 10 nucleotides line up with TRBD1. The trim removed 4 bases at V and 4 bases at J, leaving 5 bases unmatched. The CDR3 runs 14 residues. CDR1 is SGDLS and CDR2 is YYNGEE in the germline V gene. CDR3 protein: CASSPGDRGYEQYF. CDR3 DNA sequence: TGTGCCAGCAGCCCAGGGGACAGGGGTTACGAGCAGTACTTC.

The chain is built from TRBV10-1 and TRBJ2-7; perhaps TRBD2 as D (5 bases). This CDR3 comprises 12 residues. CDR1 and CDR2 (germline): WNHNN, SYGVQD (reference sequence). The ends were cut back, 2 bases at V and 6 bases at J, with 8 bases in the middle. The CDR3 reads CASSEVGSEQYF. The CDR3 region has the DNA TGCGCCAGCAGTGAGGTGGGGAGCGAGCAGTACTTC.

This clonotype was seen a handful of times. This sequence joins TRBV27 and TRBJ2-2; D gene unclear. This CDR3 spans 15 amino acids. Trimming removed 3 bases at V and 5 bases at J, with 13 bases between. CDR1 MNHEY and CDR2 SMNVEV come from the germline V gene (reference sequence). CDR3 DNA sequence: TGTGCCAGCAGTTTGTTTACCACGGCAACCGGGGAGCTGTTTTTT. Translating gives CASSLFTTATGELFF.

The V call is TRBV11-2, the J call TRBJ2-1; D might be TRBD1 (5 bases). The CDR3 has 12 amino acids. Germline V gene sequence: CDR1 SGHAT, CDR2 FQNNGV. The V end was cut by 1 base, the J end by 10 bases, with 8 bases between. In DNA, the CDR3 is TGTGCCAGCAGCTTAGCAGGGATCGAGCAGTTCTTC. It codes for CASSLAGIEQFF.

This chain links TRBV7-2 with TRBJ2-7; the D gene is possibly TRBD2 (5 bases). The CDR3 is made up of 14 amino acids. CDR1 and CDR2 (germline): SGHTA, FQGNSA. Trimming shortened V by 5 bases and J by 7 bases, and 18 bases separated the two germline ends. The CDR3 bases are TGTGCCAGCAGCCCTTTAGGGCCACCGGGGGAGCAGTACTTC. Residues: CASSPLGPPGEQYF.

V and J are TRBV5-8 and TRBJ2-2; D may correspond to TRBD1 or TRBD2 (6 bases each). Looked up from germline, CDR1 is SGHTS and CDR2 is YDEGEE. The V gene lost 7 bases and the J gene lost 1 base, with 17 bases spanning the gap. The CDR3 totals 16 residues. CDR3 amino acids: CASPPGASWNTGELFF. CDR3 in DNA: TGTGCCAGCCCCCCGGGGGCAAGCTGGAACACCGGGGAGCTGTTTTTT.

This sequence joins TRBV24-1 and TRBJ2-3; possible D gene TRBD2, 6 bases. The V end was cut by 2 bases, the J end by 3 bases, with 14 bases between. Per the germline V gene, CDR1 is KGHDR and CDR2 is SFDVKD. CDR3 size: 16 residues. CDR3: CATSDSAGIRTDTQYF. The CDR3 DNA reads TGTGCCACCAGTGATTCCGCGGGGATCAGAACAGATACGCAGTATTTT.

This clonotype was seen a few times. In DNA form, the CDR3 reads TGTGCCAGCAGCGGGGTAGAAGATACGCAGTATTTT. This translates into CASSGVEDTQYF. J is TRBJ2-3 and V is TRBV9; D is unclear. Trimming removed 3 bases from V and 5 bases from J, with 7 bases in between. The length of the CDR3 is 12 residues. Per germline, CDR1 SGDLS and CDR2 YYNGEE.

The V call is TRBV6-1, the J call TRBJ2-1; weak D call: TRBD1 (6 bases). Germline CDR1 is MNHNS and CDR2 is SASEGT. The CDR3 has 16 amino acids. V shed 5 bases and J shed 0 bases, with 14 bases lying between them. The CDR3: CASSRDRTSSYNEQFF. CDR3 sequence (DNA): TGTGCCAGCAGTCGAGACAGGACAAGCTCCTACAATGAGCAGTTCTTC.

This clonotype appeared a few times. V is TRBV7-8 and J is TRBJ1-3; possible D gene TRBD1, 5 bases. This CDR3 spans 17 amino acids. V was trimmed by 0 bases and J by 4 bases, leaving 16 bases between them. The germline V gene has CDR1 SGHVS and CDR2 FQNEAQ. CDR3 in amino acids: CASSLATLGARGNTIYF. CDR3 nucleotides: TGTGCCAGCAGCTTAGCCACTCTCGGGGCAAGAGGAAACACCATATATTTT. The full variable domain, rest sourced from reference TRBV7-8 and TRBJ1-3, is GAGVSQSPRYKVAKRGQDVALRCDPISGHVSLFWYQQALGQGPEFLTYFQNEAQLDKSGLPSDRFFAERPEGSVSTLKIQRTQQEDSAVYLCASSLATLGARGNTIYFGEGSWLTVV.

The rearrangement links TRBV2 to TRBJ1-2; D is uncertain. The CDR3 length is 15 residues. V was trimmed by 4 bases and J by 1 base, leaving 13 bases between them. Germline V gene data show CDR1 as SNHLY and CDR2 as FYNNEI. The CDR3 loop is CASSVLPRFNYGYTF. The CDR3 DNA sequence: TGTGCCAGCAGTGTTTTGCCCCGTTTTAACTATGGCTACACCTTC.